The 32 T cell receptor beta chains reported below all come from one sample, sequenced in a study of cytomegalovirus exposure and HLA in healthy donors. The primer mix had 60 Vbeta and 13 Jbeta primers. Here immunoSEQ multiplex PCR was the method, and the copy in TCRdb shows in-frame clones only, minus some. In the table there are 180,000 or so clones, around 70% of which are singletons. The sequencing input was PBMCs. The receptors shown here come from a male donor in good health and CMV-seronegative.

The rearrangement uses TRBV28 and TRBJ1-5; the match to TRBD1 covers 9 bases. This CDR3 contains 16 residues. Germline V gives CDR1 MDHEN, CDR2 SYDVKM. V lost 3 bases, J lost 5 bases, and 8 bases stayed unmatched. CDR3 nucleotide sequence: TGTGCCAGCAGTTTCCCCTGGGACAGGGAGTATCAGCCCCAGCATTTT. It translates to CASSFPWDREYQPQHF.

This chain uses TRBV6-1 with TRBJ2-1, with 8 bases that match TRBD2. The CDR3 has 15 residues. The V segment lost 8 bases and the J segment 0 bases; nucleotides outside the gene matches: 6. CDR1 and CDR2 from the germline V gene are MNHNS and SASEGT. The CDR3 is CASYTSGRSYNEQFF. The CDR3 nucleotides are TGTGCCAGCTATACTAGCGGCCGCTCCTACAATGAGCAGTTCTTC.

This chain uses TRBV29-1 with TRBJ2-5; 7 bases map to TRBD2. The CDR3 sequence is 12 residues long. Per germline, CDR1 SQVTM and CDR2 ANQGSEA. After removal of 6 bases from V and 4 bases from J, the junction contained 5 bases not matched to a gene. CDR3 protein: CSVETSLETQYF. CDR3 DNA sequence: TGCAGCGTCGAGACTAGCTTAGAGACCCAGTACTTC. Complete variable domain (other parts from reference TRBV29-1 and TRBJ2-5): SAVISQKPSRDICQRGTSLTIQCQVDSQVTMMFWYRQQPGQSLTLIATANQGSEATYESGFVIDKFPISRPNLTFSTLTVSNMSPEDSSIYLCSVETSLETQYFGPGTRLLVL.

The V gene is TRBV7-9, the J gene TRBJ2-1; 8 bases match TRBD2. The length of the CDR3 is 14 residues. The germline CDR1 and CDR2 sequences are SEHNR and FQNEAQ (reference sequence). With V trimmed by 4 bases and J by 9 bases, 8 bases remained unmatched. The CDR3 sequence is CASSYISGVGEQFF. Here the CDR3 DNA reads TGTGCCAGCAGCTATATTAGCGGGGTTGGTGAGCAGTTCTTC.

This chain links TRBV30 with TRBJ2-3, with 14 bases identical to TRBD2. J lost 4 bases, V lost 2 bases, and 5 bases had no gene match. The V gene's germline CDR1 is GTSNPN and CDR2 SVGIG (reference sequence). The CDR3 has 16 residues. The CDR3 here is CAWSRVGLAGADTQYF. DNA of the CDR3: TGTGCCTGGAGTCGAGTGGGACTAGCGGGAGCAGATACGCAGTATTTT. The full variable domain, with the rest looked up from reference TRBV30 and TRBJ2-3, is SQTIHQWPATLVQPVGSPLSLECTVEGTSNPNLYWYRQAAGRGLQLLFYSVGIGQISSEVPQNLSASRPQDRQFILSSKKLLLSDSGFYLCAWSRVGLAGADTQYFGPGTRLTVL.

This clone was recorded a few times. The chain combines TRBV28 with TRBJ2-7, with 7 positions matching TRBD2. The CDR3 has 13 amino acids. V trimming: 3 bases; J trimming: 2 bases; junction bases outside the gene matches: 1. The germline CDR1 and CDR2 sequences are MDHEN and SYDVKM. The CDR3 is CASSFGGTYEQYF. In DNA, the CDR3 is TGTGCCAGCAGTTTCGGGGGGACCTACGAGCAGTACTTC.

The chain employs TRBV7-8 and TRBJ2-6; D unresolved. Deletions cut 3 bases from V and 0 bases from J, with 18 bases between. CDR1 SGHVS and CDR2 FQNEAQ come from the germline V gene. This CDR3 contains 19 residues. The chain's CDR3 is CASSFPSLVLTSGANVLTF. DNA of the CDR3: TGTGCCAGCAGCTTTCCCTCCCTAGTCTTGACCTCTGGGGCCAACGTCCTGACTTTC. Based on the CDR3 plus reference TRBV7-8 and TRBJ2-6, the full variable domain is GAGVSQSPRYKVAKRGQDVALRCDPISGHVSLFWYQQALGQGPEFLTYFQNEAQLDKSGLPSDRFFAERPEGSVSTLKIQRTQQEDSAVYLCASSFPSLVLTSGANVLTFGAGSRLTVL.

DNA for the CDR3: TGTGCCAGCAGTTTATGGGAGACAGGGAATCAGCCCCAGCATTTT. As protein: CASSLWETGNQPQHF. The chain recombines TRBV28 with TRBJ1-5, with 7 bases matching TRBD1. The CDR3 covers 15 residues. Trimming took 0 bases from V and 4 from J; bases not matched to a gene: 3. CDR1 and CDR2 from the germline V gene are MDHEN and SYDVKM.

The chain links TRBV9 to TRBJ2-3, with D possibly being TRBD2 (6 bases). V was pared by 2 bases and J by 0 bases, with 10 bases between. The germline V gene encodes CDR1 SGDLS and CDR2 YYNGEE. CDR3 length: 15 residues. CDR3 protein: CASSVAGLSTDTQYF. The CDR3 DNA sequence: TGTGCCAGCAGCGTTGCGGGACTCAGCACAGATACGCAGTATTTT.

The CDR3 DNA is TGTGCCAGCACCCTGACAGGTCCGTCCTACAATGAGCAGTTCTTC. It specifies CASTLTGPSYNEQFF. The rearrangement links TRBV27 to TRBJ2-1; D perhaps matches TRBD1 (6 bases). V was clipped by 7 bases and J by 1 base, with 14 bases between them. The CDR3 is made up of 15 amino acids. Germline V gene lookup returns CDR1 MNHEY and CDR2 SMNVEV (reference sequence).

This clone was seen only a few times. The chain links TRBV9 to TRBJ1-6, with TRBD1 as a possible D gene (6 bases). The CDR3 covers 18 residues. Germline CDR1 and CDR2: SGDLS and YYNGEE. The ends were cut back, 6 bases at V and 6 bases at J, with 25 bases in the middle. CDR3: CASTPVGGARPSNSPLHF. The CDR3 DNA is TGTGCCAGCACTCCTGTCGGGGGGGCTCGGCCCAGTAATTCACCCCTCCACTTT.

The chain recombines TRBV28 with TRBJ2-2, with unresolved D. V lost 7 bases and J 1 base, leaving 4 bases between the germline ends. The germline gives CDR1 MDHEN, CDR2 SYDVKM. CDR3 size: 12 residues. The CDR3 loop is CASTWNTGELFF. As DNA, the CDR3 is TGTGCCAGCACCTGGAACACCGGGGAGCTGTTTTTT.

The chain couples TRBV18 to TRBJ2-5; D may be TRBD2 (5 bases). The V end lost 0 bases, the J end lost 1 base, and 12 bases lay between the germline ends. Germline CDR1 and CDR2: KGHSH and LQKENI. The CDR3 length is 16 residues. The CDR3 nucleotides are TGTGCCAGCTCACCACCTCTGAGAGGGATCCAAGAGACCCAGTACTTC. Protein sequence: CASSPPLRGIQETQYF.

The chain uses TRBV6-5 and TRBJ1-1; D remains unclear. Between the trimmed V and J ends, which lost 7 bases and 7 bases, there was a span of 19 bases. The CDR3 contains 14 residues. The germline V gene has CDR1 MNHEY and CDR2 SVGAGI. In DNA form, the CDR3 reads TGTGCCAGCATTAAGGGTCGAGTAGCGGGTGAAGCTTTCTTT. Its translation: CASIKGRVAGEAFF.

The rearrangement joins TRBV5-4 to TRBJ2-1; TRBD2 might be the D (6 bases). Trimming took off 4 bases at V and 11 bases at J, with 13 bases between the two ends. From germline, CDR1 is SGHNT and CDR2 YYREEE (reference sequence). This CDR3 is built from 12 residues. The CDR3 reads CASSRVGGKQFF. The DNA for the CDR3 is TGTGCCAGCAGCCGGGTGGGCGGGAAGCAGTTCTTC.

The V and J genes are TRBV19 and TRBJ2-1; D gene ambiguous. The length of the CDR3 is 14 residues. Trimming cost V 3 bases and J 12 bases, with 18 bases left between them. In germline, CDR1 is LNHDA, CDR2 SQIVND (reference sequence). CDR3 bases: TGTGCCAGTAGTATGTCTATTGCAACATCGGGGCAGTTCTTC. The encoded protein is CASSMSIATSGQFF.

V and J are TRBV30 and TRBJ2-7, with TRBD2 identical over 7 bases. In germline, CDR1 is GTSNPN, CDR2 SVGIG (reference sequence). This CDR3 has 10 amino acids. V lost 5 bases to trimming and J lost 6 bases; unmatched junction nucleotides: 1. CDR3 bases: TGTGCCTGGGGGAGGGCCGAGCAGTACTTC. Its protein product is CAWGRAEQYF.

This clone came up a few times. CDR3 nucleotide sequence: TGTGCCAGCAGTTTGGACAGCCATCAGCCCCAGCATTTT. This codes for CASSLDSHQPQHF. This sequence joins TRBV27 and TRBJ1-5; tentative D call: TRBD1 (6 bases). Looked up from germline, CDR1 is MNHEY and CDR2 is SMNVEV (reference sequence). V was clipped by 3 bases and J by 5 bases, with 8 bases between them. This CDR3 is 13 amino acids long.

V and J are TRBV4-3 and TRBJ2-3, with D perhaps matching TRBD2 (5 bases). The CDR3 consists of 17 residues. Trimming stripped 4 bases from V and 0 bases from J, with 17 bases between. Germline lookup yields CDR1 LGHNA and CDR2 YSLEER. CDR3 sequence: CASSPSLGGPSTDTQYF. The CDR3 bases are TGCGCCAGCAGCCCCTCACTCGGAGGCCCTAGCACAGATACGCAGTATTTT.

This clone has a single count. The junction and the germline gene differ at one end; a read error may be behind it. The rearrangement joins TRBV15 to TRBJ1-3; no definite D call. Germline loops: CDR1 LNHNV, CDR2 YYDKDF (reference sequence). This CDR3 is built from 16 residues. The DNA for the CDR3 is TGTGCCGCCAGCAGAGACCCGGTTAGTTCTGGAAACACCATATATTTT. It yields the protein CAASRDPVSSGNTIYF.

The chain uses TRBV6-5 and TRBJ1-6, with unresolved D. The CDR3 totals 13 residues. The V and J ends lost 2 bases and 8 bases respectively, with 7 bases between them. Germline CDR1 MNHEY, CDR2 SVGAGI. The chain's CDR3 is CASSYRVDSPLHF. The CDR3 DNA is TGTGCCAGCAGTTACCGGGTGGATTCACCCCTCCACTTT.

The chain carries TRBV30 and TRBJ2-7; TRBD2 matches 7 bases. V lost 4 bases and J lost 0; bases outside the gene matches: 9. Germline CDR1 GTSNPN, CDR2 SVGIG (reference sequence). CDR3 length: 15 amino acids. The CDR3 is CAWNQKASGSYEQYF. The CDR3 bases are TGTGCCTGGAACCAGAAGGCTAGCGGCTCCTACGAGCAGTACTTC.

Here the CDR3 DNA reads TGTGCCAGCAGTCCAGGGGGCGTTTTAGGCGCTGAAGCTTTCTTT. It specifies CASSPGGVLGAEAFF. The gene calls are TRBV28 and TRBJ1-1; TRBD1 aligns across 8 bases. Germline V CDR1 and CDR2: MDHEN, SYDVKM. Germline trimming cut 5 bases from V and 6 bases from J; bases unmatched to any gene: 11. There are 15 residues in the CDR3.

This clone was seen only once. The rearrangement joins TRBV5-1 to TRBJ2-3; no clear D gene. V shed 3 bases and J shed 6 bases, with 14 bases lying between them. Germline V lookup: CDR1 SGHRS, CDR2 YFSETQ. CDR3 length: 14 amino acids. CDR3 residues: CASSSQARPDTQYF. The DNA for the CDR3 is TGCGCCAGCAGCTCCCAAGCTAGGCCCGATACGCAGTATTTT.

The chain is built from TRBV13 and TRBJ1-1, with 9 bases fitting TRBD1. J lost 4 bases, V lost 4 bases, and 4 bases had no gene match. The CDR3 covers 14 residues. Per germline, CDR1 PRHDT and CDR2 FYEKMQ (reference sequence). In nucleotides, the CDR3 is TGTGCCAGCAGCTGGGACAGGGCATTCACTGAAGCTTTCTTT. It translates to CASSWDRAFTEAFF.

The chain is built from TRBV30 and TRBJ1-5; 10 nucleotides line up with TRBD1. Germline lookup yields CDR1 GTSNPN and CDR2 SVGIG (reference sequence). The V segment lost 1 base and the J segment 6 bases; nucleotides outside the gene matches: 0. This CDR3 has 13 residues. In nucleotides, the CDR3 is TGTGCCTGGAGTGGACAGGGGGCTCAGCCCCAGCATTTT. As protein: CAWSGQGAQPQHF.

The CDR3 DNA sequence: TGCGCCAGCAGTGACTATAGCGGGGCTAGCACAGATACGCAGTATTTT. Residues: CASSDYSGASTDTQYF. V usage is TRBV10-2 and J usage is TRBJ2-3; 8 bases line up with TRBD2. Unmatched junction bases numbered 5, after V lost 3 bases and J lost 0 bases. CDR3 length: 16 residues. Per germline, CDR1 WSHSY and CDR2 SAAADI.

The genes are TRBV5-1 and TRBJ2-2; 9 nucleotides line up with TRBD1. This CDR3 has 16 residues. Trimming at V came to 2 bases and at J to 5 bases, leaving 7 bases not matched to a gene. Germline loops: CDR1 SGHRS, CDR2 YFSETQ. The CDR3 loop reads CASSLNRGRRTGELFF. In DNA, the CDR3 is TGCGCCAGCAGCTTAAACAGGGGGCGGCGAACCGGGGAGCTGTTTTTT.

This chain links TRBV6-5 with TRBJ2-3; 9 nucleotides align to TRBD2. Germline lookup yields CDR1 MNHEY and CDR2 SVGAGI. V gave up 7 bases and J gave up 2 bases; unmatched junction bases: 7. The CDR3 length is 15 residues. The CDR3 spells CASKLAGFPTDTQYF. DNA for the CDR3: TGTGCCAGCAAGCTAGCGGGGTTTCCCACAGATACGCAGTATTTT.

With regard to this clone: In the same sample, other DNA sequences code for this CDR3. V gene TRBV5-1 combines with J gene TRBJ2-1; 11 bases are a match to TRBD2. The CDR3 spans 18 residues. The J segment lost 0 bases and the V segment lost 2 bases, leaving 7 bases of the junction unmatched. Germline V gene data show CDR1 as SGHRS and CDR2 as YFSETQ. This CDR3 reads CASSLRLAGGFSYNEQFF. In nucleotides, the CDR3 is TGCGCCAGCAGCTTAAGGCTAGCGGGAGGCTTCTCCTACAATGAGCAGTTCTTC.

This clone was observed a few times. The J gene is TRBJ1-1, the V gene TRBV29-1, with D possibly being TRBD1 (6 bases). The germline V gene encodes CDR1 SQVTM and CDR2 ANQGSEA. Trimming pared 6 bases from V and 0 bases from J, leaving 11 bases between. The CDR3 has 13 residues. The CDR3 DNA follows: TGCAGCGTCGTGGACAGAATGAACACTGAAGCTTTCTTT. It specifies CSVVDRMNTEAFF.

The J gene is TRBJ1-6, the V gene TRBV6-5, with TRBD1 matching 8 bases. V lost 2 bases to trimming and J lost 5 bases; unmatched junction nucleotides: 2. The CDR3 covers 15 residues. Germline V gene data show CDR1 as MNHEY and CDR2 as SVGAGI. CDR3 sequence: CASSYEDRDNSPLHF. CDR3 sequence (DNA): TGTGCCAGCAGTTACGAGGACAGGGATAATTCACCCCTCCACTTT.